What follows describes a single TCR beta chain. Its specificity is not known. In germline, CDR1 is ENHRY, CDR2 SYGVKD. The V end was cut by 0 bases, the J end by 6 bases, with 5 bases between. The CDR3 extends over 13 amino acids. The sample comes from a study of T cells in tuberculosis. As for the study in general: In South Africa, adults with active tuberculosis were compared with IGRA-negative and latently infected IGRA-positive adolescents. Study-wide points: The TCR-beta difference was not significant; alpha differences partly reflected length. Samples were chosen by availability of cryopreserved specimens.

Time point described: new active TB diagnosis, blood taken before or within 7 days of starting treatment. Confirmation came from sputum smear and/or culture positivity for M. tuberculosis. Data came from immunoSEQ multiplex PCR; TCRdb stores just in-frame clones and leaves some out. Here the sample spans about 33,000 clones, 70% to 90% being singletons. The rearrangement joins TRBV10-3 to TRBJ2-2; D unclear. Sequences were derived from PBMCs, sampled at tuberculosis diagnosis. The clonotype originates from an adult with tuberculosis. CDR3 loop: CAISESSPGELFF. The CDR3 nucleotides read TGTGCCATCAGTGAGTCGAGCCCCGGGGAGCTGTTTTTT.